What follows describes a single T cell receptor beta chain. Its antigen is unidentified. This sample is drawn from a study of shared clonotypes between healthy human individuals. The data were produced by immunoSEQ multiplex PCR, yet TCRdb's version contains in-frame clones alone and is incomplete. The sample has under 600,000 clones; around 97% are singletons. The CDR3 sequence is 13 residues long. Germline CDR1 reads KGHSH; CDR2 reads LQKENI. With 4 bases removed from V and 3 bases from J, the gap between germline ends came to 9 bases. Whole-study findings and limits: Naive CD4 clonotypes overlapped across a handful of donors at roughly 4.5%.

The rearrangement links TRBV18 to TRBJ1-1, with TRBD1 as a possible D gene (5 bases). The sample consisted of naive CD4+ T cells sorted from blood. Subset noted: CD45RA+ positively selected. This receptor was identified in a woman in her twenties or thirties in good health. CDR3 DNA: TGTGCCAGCTCACGACTCAGGGACACTGAAGCTTTCTTT. Residues: CASSRLRDTEAFF.